The 10 T cell receptor beta chains given below trace back to one sample, sequenced in a study of early T cells in non-severe SARS-CoV-2 infection. TCRdb re-called the 5' RACE reads through MiXCR, storing one row per CDR3 protein. The sample includes roughly 27,000 distinct CDR3 sequences, 3.5% to 5% seen only once; the top ten take around 4.8%. The sequenced material came from whole blood. These receptors came from an adult who was a healthcare worker with PCR-confirmed SARS-CoV-2 infection or an uninfected control (not recorded which).

The chain joins TRBV28 to TRBJ2-3; TRBD2 is a possible D gene (5 bases). With 6 bases removed from V and 2 bases from J, the gap between germline ends came to 12 bases. Germline CDR1 is MDHEN and CDR2 is SYDVKM. This CDR3 region has 14 residues. The CDR3 coding sequence is TGTGCCAGCAGGCCAAGCGGTAACACAGATACGCAGTATTTT. This translates into CASRPSGNTDTQYF.

This clonotype has a count of ten or more. Here the CDR3 DNA reads TGTGCCATCAGGAATAGCGGCAGCACAGATACGCAGTATTTT. Protein sequence: CAIRNSGSTDTQYF. The chain couples TRBV10-3 to TRBJ2-3; D might be TRBD2 (6 bases). V was shortened by 6 bases and J by 0 bases, with 10 bases between the two germline ends. Germline V gene lookup returns CDR1 ENHRY and CDR2 SYGVKD. The length of the CDR3 is 14 residues.

This clonotype came up many times. This chain joins TRBV11-2 and TRBJ1-1; maybe TRBD1 (5 bases). The V gene's germline CDR1 is SGHAT and CDR2 FQNNGV. V dropped 5 bases and J dropped 1 base, with 14 bases sitting between them. The CDR3 length is 15 residues. The CDR3 sequence is CASSPGGGTNTEAFF. The DNA of the CDR3 is TGTGCCAGCAGCCCTGGGGGAGGTACGAACACTGAAGCTTTCTTT. The full variable domain, in which reference TRBV11-2 and TRBJ1-1 provide the parts outside the CDR3, is EAGVAQSPRYKIIEKRQSVAFWCNPISGHATLYWYQQILGQGPKLLIQFQNNGVVDDSQLPKDRFSAERLKGVDSTLKIQPAKLEDSAVYLCASSPGGGTNTEAFFGQGTRLTVV.

Worth noting for this clonotype: A much bigger clone sits one base away, suggesting this may be a read error. The chain uses TRBV28 and TRBJ2-1; D is undetermined. V dropped 4 bases and J dropped 15 bases, with 16 bases sitting between them. Germline lookup yields CDR1 MDHEN and CDR2 SYDVKM. This CDR3 is 12 amino acids long. Here the CDR3 DNA reads TGTGCCAGCAGTTCCTCGATCTACGGGCCGTTCTTC. Translating gives CASSSSIYGPFF.

This clonotype was detected only a few times. The chain has TRBV2 and TRBJ1-5, with a tentative D call TRBD1 (6 bases). Germline V lookup: CDR1 SNHLY, CDR2 FYNNEI. CDR3 length: 15 residues. Between the trimmed V and J ends, which lost 6 bases and 6 bases, there was a span of 18 bases. The CDR3 reads CASRREGDGSQPQHF. The CDR3 DNA reads as TGTGCCAGCAGGCGAGAGGGGGACGGATCTCAGCCCCAGCATTTT.

This clonotype has a count of ten or more. CDR3 in amino acids: CATSRGGFDYEQYF. For the CDR3, the DNA is TGTGCCACCAGCAGAGGGGGATTCGACTACGAGCAGTACTTC. The chain recombines TRBV15 with TRBJ2-7; D is undetermined. With 1 base removed from V and 3 bases from J, the gap between germline ends came to 10 bases. The V gene's germline CDR1 is LNHNV and CDR2 YYDKDF (reference sequence). This CDR3 comprises 14 residues.

This chain connects TRBV6-1 to TRBJ2-1; the D gene could be TRBD1 or TRBD2 (5 bases each). The germline V and J ends were trimmed by 5 bases and 5 bases, with 13 bases remaining between them. This CDR3 region has 14 residues. Germline loops: CDR1 MNHNS, CDR2 SASEGT. The CDR3 nucleotides read TGTGCCAGCAGTCTCCGGGACGGTGACAATGAGCAGTTCTTC. As protein: CASSLRDGDNEQFF.

The table lists this clonotype with many counts. The chain combines TRBV5-5 with TRBJ1-2, with 7 nucleotides matching TRBD1. Per germline, CDR1 SGHKS and CDR2 YYEKEE (reference sequence). CDR3 length: 14 amino acids. V lost 4 bases and J lost 4; bases outside the gene matches: 7. CDR3 residues: CASSPEQGRYGYTF. Here the CDR3 DNA reads TGTGCCAGCAGCCCTGAACAGGGGCGCTATGGCTACACCTTC.

The CDR3 nucleotides are TGTGCCAGCAGCTACGTTGCAGATACGCAGTATTTT. Its protein product is CASSYVADTQYF. V usage is TRBV28 and J usage is TRBJ2-3; D gene unclear. V shed 6 bases and J shed 4 bases, with 8 bases lying between them. CDR3 size: 12 residues. CDR1 MDHEN and CDR2 SYDVKM come from the germline V gene.

This clonotype has ten or more counts. The chain links TRBV3-1 to TRBJ2-1; TRBD2 aligns across 12 bases. The CDR3 covers 17 residues. After removal of 1 base from V and 4 bases from J, the junction contained 5 bases not matched to a gene. The germline V gene has CDR1 LGHDT and CDR2 YNNKEL (reference sequence). DNA of the CDR3: TGTGCCAGCAGCCAAGCCCGACTAGCGGGAGCGTACAATGAGCAGTTCTTC. Protein product: CASSQARLAGAYNEQFF.